Shown below are 27 T cell receptor beta chains from a single sample sequenced in a study of T cell repertoires in cytomegalovirus infection. One entry per CDR3 protein, called by TCRdb with MiXCR from the reads. This sample has about 400,000 distinct CDR3 sequences, with approximately 30% found just once. These receptors lack a known antigen. Sequencing was performed on cultured PBMCs, taken from culture after CMV antigen stimulation. The receptors were sampled from a human donor in good health (CMV status not recorded). Some clones in this sample may be carry-over from other donors' samples.

This chain connects TRBV10-2 to TRBJ2-1; 9 positions agree with TRBD2. V lost 3 bases and J lost 5; bases outside the gene matches: 20. The CDR3 is 20 amino acids. Per the germline V gene, CDR1 is WSHSY and CDR2 is SAAADI. CDR3 sequence (DNA): TGCGCCAGCAGTGAAGGGTGGCCTAGCGGGACCCCCCGGAGGGACAATGAGCAGTTCTTC. Its translation: CASSEGWPSGTPRRDNEQFF.

The V call is TRBV7-2, the J call TRBJ2-3, with a tentative D call TRBD2 (6 bases). Germline loops: CDR1 SGHTA, CDR2 FQGNSA. The CDR3 has 13 residues. Trimming stripped 8 bases from V and 2 bases from J, with 11 bases between. The CDR3 DNA is TGTGCCAGCGCTCGGAGGGTCACAGATACGCAGTATTTT. Its protein is CASARRVTDTQYF.

This sequence joins TRBV7-2 and TRBJ1-6, with D uncertain. The germline gives CDR1 SGHTA, CDR2 FQGNSA. CDR3 length: 13 residues. V shed 2 bases and J shed 6 bases, with 5 bases lying between them. The CDR3 DNA follows: TGTGCCAGCAGCTTAAATACTAATTCACCCCTCCACTTT. Amino acid sequence: CASSLNTNSPLHF.

This clonotype showed up just a few times. V usage is TRBV12-3 or TRBV12-4 and J usage is TRBJ2-7; D might be TRBD2 (5 bases). This CDR3 region has 12 residues. V was pared by 4 bases and J by 3 bases, with 7 bases between. The CDR3 protein is CASSSEGYEQYV. The CDR3 DNA reads as TGTGCCAGCAGTTCTGAGGGCTACGAGCAGTACGTC.

This clonotype was detected only a few times. CDR3 loop: CASSGEFTYEQYF. DNA for the CDR3: TGTGCCAGCAGCGGGGAGTTCACCTACGAGCAGTACTTC. The chain links TRBV12-3 or TRBV12-4 to TRBJ2-7; a weak D match, TRBD2 (5 bases). The CDR3 is 13 amino acids. V was clipped by 6 bases and J by 2 bases, with 11 bases between them.

In this sample, this clonotype turned up a few times. CDR3 region: CASERGGLNEQFF. The DNA of the CDR3 is TGTGCCAGCGAAAGAGGGGGACTGAATGAGCAGTTCTTC. V usage is TRBV6-2 or TRBV6-3 and J usage is TRBJ2-1, with D tentatively TRBD1 or TRBD2 (6 bases each). Germline CDR1 and CDR2: MNHEY and SVGEGT. The germline V and J ends were trimmed by 8 bases and 7 bases, with 15 bases remaining between them. The CDR3 length is 13 residues.

The chain carries TRBV20-1 and TRBJ2-6; D not resolved. The germline V and J ends were trimmed by 6 bases and 4 bases, with 10 bases remaining between them. Germline V gives CDR1 DFQATT, CDR2 SNEGSKA (reference sequence). The CDR3 spans 13 residues. The DNA of the CDR3 is TGCAGTGCCGGGTCGACGGGGGCCAACGTCCTGACTTTC. The encoded protein is CSAGSTGANVLTF.

There are a few counts of this clonotype. The chain uses TRBV20-1 and TRBJ2-1, with a tentative D call TRBD2 (5 bases). The V gene lost 0 bases and the J gene lost 6 bases, with 9 bases spanning the gap. The CDR3 length is 13 residues. Germline V gene data show CDR1 as DFQATT and CDR2 as SNEGSKA (reference sequence). The CDR3 coding sequence is TGCAGTGCTAGAGAGGAAGGAGGCAATGAGCAGTTCTTC. This codes for CSAREEGGNEQFF.

V and J are TRBV7-6 and TRBJ2-7; no reliable D call. Deletions cut 4 bases from V and 3 bases from J, with 13 bases between. CDR1 and CDR2 (germline): SGHVS, FNYEAQ. The CDR3 consists of 14 residues. Here the CDR3 reads CASSSPAARYEQYV. The CDR3 region has the DNA TGTGCCAGCAGCTCCCCGGCGGCCCGCTACGAGCAGTACGTC.

J is TRBJ2-3 and V is TRBV5-4; a weak D match, TRBD2 (6 bases). The CDR3 totals 15 residues. V lost 2 bases and J lost 2, with 12 bases in between. Per germline, CDR1 SGHNT and CDR2 YYREEE (reference sequence). The CDR3 DNA reads TGTGCCAGCAGCTTTGGGACTCGGATCACAGATACGCAGTATTTT. Protein product: CASSFGTRITDTQYF. Full variable domain (remainder filled in from reference TRBV5-4 and TRBJ2-3): ETGVTQSPTHLIKTRGQQVTLRCSSQSGHNTVSWYQQALGQGPQFIFQYYREEENGRGNFPPRFSGLQFPNYSSELNVNALELDDSALYLCASSFGTRITDTQYFGPGTRLTVL.

CDR3 sequence: CASSSPPVYEQYF. The CDR3 DNA sequence: TGTGCCAGTAGTAGCCCTCCAGTCTACGAGCAGTACTTC. The chain is built from TRBV19 and TRBJ2-7; the D is unclear. Germline assignment: CDR1 LNHDA and CDR2 SQIVND (reference sequence). V gave up 4 bases and J gave up 3 bases, with 10 bases separating them. The CDR3 has 13 residues.

This clonotype has a handful of counts. The chain employs TRBV3-1 and TRBJ2-7; D not certain. CDR1 is LGHDT and CDR2 is YNNKEL in the germline V gene (reference sequence). Trimming shortened V by 6 bases and J by 2 bases, and 14 bases separated the two germline ends. This CDR3 has 14 residues. The CDR3 DNA follows: TGTGCCAGCAGGGACCATTCATATCCCTACGAGCAGTACTTC. Protein product: CASRDHSYPYEQYF.

The chain carries TRBV12-3 or TRBV12-4 and TRBJ2-3; 8 bases agree with TRBD2. V lost 5 bases, J lost 3 bases, and 10 bases stayed unmatched. CDR3 length: 16 amino acids. CDR3: CASSTQGSGSTDTQYF. DNA of the CDR3: TGTGCCAGCAGTACCCAGGGGAGCGGGAGTACAGATACGCAGTATTTT.

V is TRBV4-1 and J is TRBJ2-3; 11 bases line up with TRBD2. This CDR3 region has 18 residues. The V gene end was trimmed by 0 bases and the J gene end by 5 bases; junction bases not matched to a gene: 10. Germline V lookup: CDR1 MGHRA, CDR2 YSYEKL. The CDR3 DNA follows: TGCGCCAGCAGCCAAGAAAGTAGCGGGAGGGCCGAGGGAGATACGCAGTATTTT. Translating gives CASSQESSGRAEGDTQYF.

The V call is TRBV12-3 or TRBV12-4, the J call TRBJ2-1; 10 bases fit TRBD2. This CDR3 is 14 amino acids long. Trimming cost V 6 bases and J 10 bases; bases outside gene matches: 9. The CDR3 nucleotides read TGTGCCAGCAGATCGCTAGCGGGAGCACGGGAGCAGTTCTTC. This gives the protein CASRSLAGAREQFF.

This chain uses TRBV4-3 with TRBJ2-7; 13 nucleotides agree with TRBD2. Germline CDR1 reads LGHNA; CDR2 reads YSLEER. The CDR3 covers 17 residues. J lost 4 bases, V lost 0 bases, and 6 bases had no gene match. This CDR3 is CASSQEGGLAGSYEQYF. The CDR3 nucleotides are TGCGCCAGCAGCCAAGAGGGGGGACTAGCGGGATCATACGAGCAGTACTTC.

This clonotype was counted only a few times. CDR3 nucleotide sequence: TGTGCCAGCAGTCAGACTAGCGGTATGCAAGGCATTCAGTACTTC. It translates to CASSQTSGMQGIQYF. V and J are TRBV12-3 or TRBV12-4 and TRBJ2-4; 9 bases fit TRBD2. V lost 5 bases, J lost 9 bases, and 11 bases stayed unmatched. The CDR3 extends over 15 amino acids.

The chain is built from TRBV19 and TRBJ1-6, with TRBD1 as a possible D gene (6 bases). The germline V gene encodes CDR1 LNHDA and CDR2 SQIVND (reference sequence). The CDR3 runs 15 residues. V lost 3 bases and J lost 7, with 13 bases in between. The CDR3 protein is CASSITGARNSPLHF. CDR3 nucleotides: TGTGCCAGTAGTATCACGGGGGCGCGGAATTCACCCCTCCACTTT.

The chain combines TRBV24-1 with TRBJ2-3; no definite D call. The CDR3 length is 15 residues. Trimming removed 3 bases at V and 1 base at J, with 10 bases between. Germline V CDR1 and CDR2: KGHDR, SFDVKD. The CDR3 DNA reads as TGTGCCACCAGTGATGTCTCTTGGGGCACAGATACGCAGTATTTT. It encodes CATSDVSWGTDTQYF.

This chain uses TRBV29-1 with TRBJ1-1, with D possibly TRBD1 on 6 matching bases. The germline gives CDR1 SQVTM, CDR2 ANQGSEA. The CDR3 sequence is 14 residues long. Deletions cut 4 bases from V and 0 bases from J, with 12 bases between. The CDR3 sequence is CSVGNRDMNTEAFF. DNA of the CDR3: TGCAGCGTTGGAAACAGGGACATGAACACTGAAGCTTTCTTT.

The rearrangement joins TRBV6-6 to TRBJ2-3, with D tentatively TRBD1 (6 bases). The ends were cut back, 2 bases at V and 6 bases at J, with 24 bases in the middle. This CDR3 comprises 18 residues. CDR1 is MNHNY and CDR2 is SVGAGI in the germline V gene (reference sequence). DNA for the CDR3: TGTGCCAGCAGTTACAGTCTAAGGGGGAGATACAGTCCCGATACGCAGTATTTT. Residues: CASSYSLRGRYSPDTQYF.

This clonotype was detected only a few times. V is TRBV7-2 and J is TRBJ2-5, with 7 bases lining up with TRBD2. This CDR3 is built from 15 residues. The junction had 5 bases not matched to a gene; V was cut back by 4 bases and J by 0 bases. Germline-derived CDR1 and CDR2 are SGHTA and FQGNSA. CDR3 sequence reads: CASSSAGTYQETQYF. The CDR3 coding sequence is TGTGCCAGCAGCTCAGCGGGAACCTACCAAGAGACCCAGTACTTC.

CDR3 in amino acids: CAWSRGQQETQYF. The CDR3 coding sequence is TGTGCCTGGAGTAGAGGACAGCAAGAGACCCAGTACTTC. The chain employs TRBV30 and TRBJ2-5, with a weak D call TRBD1 (6 bases). V lost 2 bases, J lost 2 bases, and 9 bases lay in between. The germline CDR1 and CDR2 sequences are GTSNPN and SVGIG (reference sequence). This CDR3 contains 13 residues.

This clonotype was found a few times. CDR3 in DNA: TGTGCCAGCAGCCGGCCCGGGACTAGCGGGAGGGCCCCTTTCAAGCAGTACTTC. This sequence encodes CASSRPGTSGRAPFKQYF. The rearrangement uses TRBV7-2 and TRBJ2-7; 16 bases align to TRBD2. The CDR3 has 18 amino acids. CDR1 SGHTA and CDR2 FQGNSA come from the germline V gene. Trimming cost V 5 bases and J 8 bases; bases outside gene matches: 15. Looking up the rest from reference TRBV7-2 and TRBJ2-7 gives the full variable domain: GAGVSQSPSNKVTEKGKDVELRCDPISGHTALYWYRQSLGQGLEFLIYFQGNSAPDKSGLPSDRFSAERTGGSVSTLTIQRTQQEDSAVYLCASSRPGTSGRAPFKQYFGPGTRLTVT.

This chain joins TRBV7-2 and TRBJ1-2; TRBD1 is a possible D gene (5 bases). Trimming pared 1 base from V and 0 bases from J, leaving 9 bases between. CDR1 SGHTA and CDR2 FQGNSA come from the germline V gene. The CDR3 is 15 residues long. The CDR3 nucleotides are TGTGCCAGCAGCTTAGAGACAGCCTCTAACTATGGCTACACCTTC. Translating it yields CASSLETASNYGYTF.

This clonotype was counted between two and nine times. CDR3: CASSPGLAGGPYEQYF. The CDR3 coding sequence is TGTGCCAGCAGCCCAGGACTAGCGGGAGGCCCGTACGAGCAGTACTTC. The chain carries TRBV12-3 or TRBV12-4 and TRBJ2-7; 14 bases map to TRBD2. V lost 6 bases and J lost 4; bases outside the gene matches: 8. This CDR3 spans 16 amino acids.

This clonotype has just a few counts. This chain connects TRBV7-8 to TRBJ2-2; D remains ambiguous. CDR3 length: 16 residues. Germline CDR1 is SGHVS and CDR2 is FQNEAQ. The V gene lost 5 bases and the J gene lost 1 base, with 14 bases spanning the gap. The CDR3 DNA reads TGTGCCAGCAGCGCAGAACAGCTACTGAACACCGGGGAGCTGTTTTTT. Translation: CASSAEQLLNTGELFF.